One and the same sample provided the 15 T cell receptor beta chains below, sequenced in a study of shared clonotypes between healthy human individuals (dated by TCRdb to 2019 to 2021). Library generation was performed with the immunoSEQ multiplex PCR assay. TCRdb obtained this table from immuneACCESS and retained in-frame rearrangements with V and J assigned. These tables miss some clones; where compared with another copy, unresolved V genes account for less than half of the shortfall, and the remainder is unexplained. Counted in this sample were approximately 980,000 clones; about 80% of them appeared once. The top ten constitute approximately 1.5% of the sample. Sequenced: memory CD4+ T cells sorted from blood. Reading the label with the study, this specimen's cell subset or site is: CD45RA-negative fraction. These TCRs come from a man younger than 30 in good health.

V is TRBV27 and J is TRBJ1-5, with D perhaps matching TRBD1 (5 bases). The V end lost 5 bases, the J end lost 3 bases, and 14 bases lay between the germline ends. Germline-derived CDR1 and CDR2 are MNHEY and SMNVEV (reference sequence). CDR3 length: 15 residues. The DNA for the CDR3 is TGTGCCAGCAGTCGGGGCGGGACGGTCAATCAGCCCCAGCATTTT. Amino acids: CASSRGGTVNQPQHF.

V and J are TRBV28 and TRBJ2-4, with no clear D. The CDR3 is 14 residues long. Germline V gene sequence: CDR1 MDHEN, CDR2 SYDVKM. Trimming left V 3 bases short and J 0 bases short, with 6 bases between. The CDR3 spells CASSFRIAKNIQYF. CDR3 in DNA: TGTGCCAGCAGTTTCCGAATAGCCAAAAACATTCAGTACTTC.

The chain has TRBV19 and TRBJ1-2; D unclear. Trimming took 6 bases from V and 2 from J, leaving 13 bases between them. The CDR3 covers 14 residues. The germline V gene has CDR1 LNHDA and CDR2 SQIVND (reference sequence). The CDR3 DNA reads TGTGCCAGTAGCCCATTTGAGGAGAACTATGGCTACACCTTC. Its translation is CASSPFEENYGYTF.

V and J are TRBV7-9 and TRBJ1-6, with 9 bases that match TRBD1. This CDR3 is built from 16 residues. Per germline, CDR1 SEHNR and CDR2 FQNEAQ (reference sequence). Germline trimming cut 5 bases from V and 7 bases from J; bases unmatched to any gene: 9. The CDR3 nucleotides are TGTGCCAGCAGCCCAATGGGACAGGGAGACAATTCACCCCTCCACTTT. It yields the protein CASSPMGQGDNSPLHF. Combining the CDR3 with reference TRBV7-9 and TRBJ1-6 gives the whole variable domain DTGVSQNPRHKITKRGQNVTFRCDPISEHNRLYWYRQTLGQGPEFLTYFQNEAQLEKSRLLSDRFSAERPKGSFSTLEIQRTEQGDSAMYLCASSPMGQGDNSPLHFGNGTRLTVT.

This chain uses TRBV2 with TRBJ2-2; tentatively, D is TRBD1 (6 bases). Between the trimmed V and J ends, which lost 8 bases and 5 bases, there was a span of 15 bases. Germline CDR1 and CDR2: SNHLY and FYNNEI. The CDR3 contains 14 residues. The CDR3 coding sequence is TGTGCCAGCGCGGCTGGGGGCAGGACCGGGGAGCTGTTTTTT. Its protein is CASAAGGRTGELFF.

This clone was detected a few times. The chain employs TRBV6-6 and TRBJ1-4, with D uncertain. The CDR3 covers 13 residues. V was shortened by 8 bases and J by 8 bases, with 15 bases between the two germline ends. The germline V gene encodes CDR1 MNHNY and CDR2 SVGAGI (reference sequence). CDR3 sequence: CASEGRLGEKLFF. CDR3 DNA sequence: TGTGCCAGCGAGGGCAGATTGGGGGAAAAACTGTTTTTT.

This clone showed up just once. The chain employs TRBV7-9 and TRBJ2-2; the match to TRBD2 covers 12 bases. V was pared by 1 base and J by 5 bases, with 2 bases of the junction left unmatched. The CDR3 is made up of 16 amino acids. From germline, CDR1 is SEHNR and CDR2 FQNEAQ (reference sequence). The CDR3 loop is CASSLGGLAGTGELFF. As DNA, the CDR3 is TGTGCCAGCAGCTTAGGTGGACTAGCGGGGACCGGGGAGCTGTTTTTT.

The chain recombines TRBV6-1 with TRBJ1-1; no definite D call. Germline V gene sequence: CDR1 MNHNS, CDR2 SASEGT. This CDR3 is 10 amino acids long. Trimming took off 2 bases at V and 10 bases at J, with 5 bases between the two ends. CDR3 loop: CASSEPVAFF. The CDR3 region has the DNA TGTGCCAGCAGTGAACCCGTAGCTTTCTTT.

V gene TRBV20-1 combines with J gene TRBJ2-5; possibly TRBD1 for D (7 bases). In germline, CDR1 is DFQATT, CDR2 SNEGSKA (reference sequence). The CDR3 consists of 10 residues. V shed 7 bases and J shed 10 bases, with 13 bases lying between them. CDR3 coding DNA: TGCAGTGTCCAGGGGGAGGACCAGTACTTC. This codes for CSVQGEDQYF.

V and J are TRBV9 and TRBJ2-5; 8 bases line up with TRBD1. Germline values: CDR1 SGDLS, CDR2 YYNGEE. CDR3 size: 13 residues. V shed 3 bases and J 5 bases; nucleotides not matched to a gene: 3. The CDR3 DNA is TGTGCCAGCAGCGAGGGACAGGCGGAGACCCAGTACTTC. The encoded protein is CASSEGQAETQYF.

The chain is built from TRBV28 and TRBJ2-5; the D gene is possibly TRBD1 (7 bases). V lost 6 bases, J lost 10 bases, and 18 bases lay in between. The germline V gene has CDR1 MDHEN and CDR2 SYDVKM. The CDR3 runs to 13 residues. The CDR3, as DNA: TGTGCCAGCAGCCCCCCAGGGGGGTTGGTCCAGTACTTC. Amino acid sequence: CASSPPGGLVQYF.

The chain combines TRBV5-6 with TRBJ2-5, with 11 bases fitting TRBD1. The CDR3 covers 17 residues. V lost 4 bases and J lost 2; bases outside the gene matches: 10. The germline gives CDR1 SGHDT, CDR2 YYEEEE. The CDR3 is CASSHAWGDRGQETQYF. Written as DNA, the CDR3 is TGTGCCAGCAGCCATGCTTGGGGGGACAGGGGGCAAGAGACCCAGTACTTC.

The chain employs TRBV6-1 and TRBJ1-5; perhaps TRBD1 as D (5 bases). Germline-derived CDR1 and CDR2 are MNHNS and SASEGT. V was pared by 7 bases and J by 2 bases, with 15 bases between. The CDR3 spans 15 residues. CDR3 nucleotides: TGTGCCAGCATTTGGGGGGTATTAGGCAATCAGCCCCAGCATTTT. Protein product: CASIWGVLGNQPQHF.

The chain carries TRBV4-2 and TRBJ2-3; D might be TRBD1 (7 bases). Trimming took off 0 bases at V and 4 bases at J, with 14 bases between the two ends. Germline assignment: CDR1 LGHNA and CDR2 YNFKEQ. The CDR3 loop spans 16 amino acids. The CDR3: CASSQDNRGTADTQYF. In DNA, the CDR3 is TGTGCCAGCAGCCAAGATAACCGGGGGACAGCAGATACGCAGTATTTT.

The rearrangement uses TRBV18 and TRBJ2-7; 9 nucleotides agree with TRBD1. The V gene end was trimmed by 4 bases and the J gene end by 2 bases; junction bases not matched to a gene: 6. From germline, CDR1 is KGHSH and CDR2 LQKENI. The CDR3 consists of 15 residues. The CDR3 region has the DNA TGTGCCAGCTCACTCGAGACAGGGGGGCCCTACGAGCAGTACTTC. Its translation: CASSLETGGPYEQYF.